Included here is one T cell receptor beta chain sequence, with context. Other DNA sequences in this sample translate to the same CDR3. Trimming stripped 1 base from V and 1 base from J, with 7 bases between. This CDR3 has 14 amino acids. The germline CDR1 and CDR2 sequences are SEHNR and FQNEAQ (reference sequence). The data originate from a study of blood T cell repertoires in COVID-19. Authors' processing steps: From reference gene primer amplification, estimates of nucleated cell counts were derived. Measured with immunoSEQ multiplex PCR; TCRdb has only the in-frame clones, and not every one. Clone size and the V and J calls come from that table; the DNA yielded D and trimming. The sample has roughly 500,000 clones, approximately 92% seen once; the top ten hold roughly 0.9%.

The sample was peripheral blood. The clonotype comes from a young man with COVID-19, enrolled during active disease. J is TRBJ1-2 and V is TRBV7-9; perhaps TRBD1 as D (5 bases). The CDR3 DNA is TGTGCCAGCAGCTTAGTTCAGGGTAACTATGGCTACACCTTC. Its translation: CASSLVQGNYGYTF.